Below, 28 T cell receptor beta chains from the same sample are listed, as sequenced in a study of OX40 agonist ivuxolimab in advanced cancers. This table comes from immunoSEQ multiplex PCR, and its TCRdb copy is limited to in-frame clones, with some not included. The sample records 80,000 to 100,000 clones, 86% being singletons. The sample here was CD4+ or CD8+ T cells sorted from blood, taken in a trial of the OX40 agonist ivuxolimab. The source is an adult with an advanced solid tumor such as melanoma, head and neck, liver or kidney cancer.

The J gene is TRBJ2-3, the V gene TRBV5-4; D call uncertain. The germline gives CDR1 SGHNT, CDR2 YYREEE (reference sequence). This CDR3 region has 14 residues. Trimming took off 4 bases at V and 2 bases at J, with 11 bases between the two ends. CDR3 sequence (DNA): TGTGCCAGCAGCCCCTCCCGGAACACAGATACGCAGTATTTT. Protein: CASSPSRNTDTQYF. The whole variable domain, filled in from reference TRBV5-4 and TRBJ2-3, reads ETGVTQSPTHLIKTRGQQVTLRCSSQSGHNTVSWYQQALGQGPQFIFQYYREEENGRGNFPPRFSGLQFPNYSSELNVNALELDDSALYLCASSPSRNTDTQYFGPGTRLTVL.

The rearrangement uses TRBV4-1 and TRBJ1-4; D gene uncertain. Germline loops: CDR1 MGHRA, CDR2 YSYEKL. The ends were cut back, 1 base at V and 3 bases at J, with 9 bases in the middle. This CDR3 spans 15 amino acids. The CDR3 DNA reads TGCGCCAGCAGCCAAGGTTCAGGAGCTAATGAAAAACTGTTTTTT. Its protein is CASSQGSGANEKLFF.

This chain connects TRBV18 to TRBJ2-3; D is possibly TRBD2 (5 bases). In germline, CDR1 is KGHSH, CDR2 LQKENI. V lost 1 base, J lost 6 bases, and 8 bases lay in between. This CDR3 has 13 amino acids. The CDR3 is CASSPQSGDTQYF. The CDR3 nucleotides are TGTGCCAGCTCACCACAATCGGGGGATACGCAGTATTTT.

This sequence joins TRBV19 and TRBJ1-1, with D hard to call. This CDR3 contains 14 residues. Trimming pared 4 bases from V and 4 bases from J, leaving 13 bases between. CDR1 is LNHDA and CDR2 is SQIVND in the germline V gene (reference sequence). The CDR3 here is CASSSLNTGTEAFF. DNA for the CDR3: TGTGCCAGTAGTAGCCTCAACACGGGCACTGAAGCTTTCTTT.

V usage is TRBV19 and J usage is TRBJ1-1; D remains unclear. The germline CDR1 and CDR2 sequences are LNHDA and SQIVND (reference sequence). The CDR3 loop spans 14 amino acids. The V end was cut by 2 bases, the J end by 5 bases, with 12 bases between. The CDR3 sequence: CASSIKRTSTEAFF. The CDR3 region has the DNA TGTGCCAGTAGTATAAAAAGAACGTCTACTGAAGCTTTCTTT.

This chain links TRBV30 with TRBJ2-7, with 7 bases identical to TRBD1. Germline assignment: CDR1 GTSNPN and CDR2 SVGIG (reference sequence). The ends lost 0 bases at V and 12 bases at J; junction bases unmatched: 23. This CDR3 contains 17 residues. The CDR3 reads CAWSVTGTGAGGGNRYF. CDR3 nucleotides: TGTGCCTGGAGTGTAACCGGAACAGGGGCCGGAGGAGGAAACCGGTACTTC. Full variable domain (outside the CDR3, taken from reference TRBV30 and TRBJ2-7): SQTIHQWPATLVQPVGSPLSLECTVEGTSNPNLYWYRQAAGRGLQLLFYSVGIGQISSEVPQNLSASRPQDRQFILSSKKLLLSDSGFYLCAWSVTGTGAGGGNRYFGPGTRLTVT.

This chain joins TRBV5-1 and TRBJ2-7, with 9 bases matching TRBD1. Per the germline V gene, CDR1 is SGHRS and CDR2 is YFSETQ. The ends lost 4 bases at V and 2 bases at J; junction bases unmatched: 7. The CDR3 runs to 15 residues. This chain's CDR3 is CASSTGQGLAYEQYF. In nucleotides, the CDR3 is TGCGCCAGCAGCACCGGACAGGGGCTCGCCTACGAGCAGTACTTC. Supplemented by reference TRBV5-1 and TRBJ2-7, the full variable domain reads KAGVTQTPRYLIKTRGQQVTLSCSPISGHRSVSWYQQTPGQGLQFLFEYFSETQRNKGNFPGRFSGRQFSNSRSEMNVSTLELGDSALYLCASSTGQGLAYEQYFGPGTRLTVT.

The rearrangement links TRBV9 to TRBJ1-2; maybe TRBD1 (6 bases). The germline gives CDR1 SGDLS, CDR2 YYNGEE. The CDR3 consists of 14 residues. Trimming shortened V by 3 bases and J by 3 bases, and 12 bases separated the two germline ends. CDR3 coding DNA: TGTGCCAGCAGCGAGGGGGTCTCTTACTATGGCTACACCTTC. It codes for CASSEGVSYYGYTF.

The chain is built from TRBV5-6 and TRBJ2-1; 8 nucleotides line up with TRBD1. The CDR3 extends over 15 amino acids. The germline CDR1 and CDR2 sequences are SGHDT and YYEEEE. Trimming at V came to 5 bases and at J to 6 bases, leaving 10 bases not matched to a gene. CDR3 DNA sequence: TGTGCCAGCAGTTTCGGACAGGGAGTGTTCAATGAGCAGTTCTTC. Translation: CASSFGQGVFNEQFF.

This clone was recorded a few times. This chain uses TRBV5-1 with TRBJ1-2, with D perhaps TRBD1 (5 bases). The CDR3 runs 14 residues. V lost 0 bases to trimming and J lost 7 bases, with 13 bases between them. CDR1 SGHRS and CDR2 YFSETQ come from the germline V gene. CDR3 sequence reads: CASSLASQGSGYTF. The DNA of the CDR3 is TGCGCCAGCAGCTTGGCCAGCCAGGGATCTGGCTACACCTTC. Full variable domain (missing parts from reference TRBV5-1 and TRBJ1-2): KAGVTQTPRYLIKTRGQQVTLSCSPISGHRSVSWYQQTPGQGLQFLFEYFSETQRNKGNFPGRFSGRQFSNSRSEMNVSTLELGDSALYLCASSLASQGSGYTFGSGTRLTVV.

This clone has a single count. This chain uses TRBV7-9 with TRBJ1-2; maybe TRBD1 (5 bases). V was pared by 1 base and J by 7 bases, with 10 bases between. The CDR3 runs to 13 residues. Germline-derived CDR1 and CDR2 are SEHNR and FQNEAQ (reference sequence). The CDR3 protein is CASSLVGAGGYTF. CDR3 bases: TGTGCCAGCAGCTTAGTTGGGGCCGGTGGCTACACCTTC.

The V call is TRBV15, the J call TRBJ2-7; D unresolved. There are 16 residues in the CDR3. Trimming took 0 bases from V and 4 from J, leaving 16 bases between them. Germline assignment: CDR1 LNHNV and CDR2 YYDKDF (reference sequence). The CDR3 loop is CATSRDPPIDGYEQYF. In nucleotides, the CDR3 is TGTGCCACCAGCAGAGATCCCCCCATCGACGGTTACGAGCAGTACTTC.

The chain joins TRBV6-5 to TRBJ2-2, with 7 bases that match TRBD1. This CDR3 has 15 amino acids. Germline trimming cut 5 bases from V and 3 bases from J; bases unmatched to any gene: 6. CDR1 MNHEY and CDR2 SVGAGI come from the germline V gene. This CDR3 is CASSVLGQYTGELFF. CDR3 in DNA: TGTGCCAGCAGTGTACTGGGACAGTACACCGGGGAGCTGTTTTTT.

The chain joins TRBV2 to TRBJ1-4; no clear D. Germline V lookup: CDR1 SNHLY, CDR2 FYNNEI. Trimming cost V 6 bases and J 6 bases, with 14 bases left between them. The CDR3 runs 14 residues. The CDR3: CASSTPGEHEKLFF. CDR3 nucleotide sequence: TGTGCCAGCAGCACACCCGGAGAGCATGAAAAACTGTTTTTT.

The chain uses TRBV28 and TRBJ1-5; D might be TRBD1 (5 bases). V was cut by 6 bases and J by 1 base, with 10 bases left in between. This CDR3 has 14 amino acids. Germline loops: CDR1 MDHEN, CDR2 SYDVKM. The CDR3 region is CASSLGLSNQPQHF. CDR3 bases: TGTGCCAGCAGCTTGGGACTGAGCAATCAGCCCCAGCATTTT. The variable domain in full, completed from reference TRBV28 and TRBJ1-5, reads DVKVTQSSRYLVKRTGEKVFLECVQDMDHENMFWYRQDPGLGLRLIYFSYDVKMKEKGDIPEGYSVSREKKERFSLILESASTNQTSMYLCASSLGLSNQPQHFGDGTRLSIL.

V and J are TRBV9 and TRBJ2-1; 9 bases fit TRBD2. V shed 3 bases, J shed 8 bases, and the junction held 6 bases outside the gene matches. Germline V gene data show CDR1 as SGDLS and CDR2 as YYNGEE. This CDR3 is built from 14 residues. The CDR3 loop reads CASSDSGLAHEQFF. CDR3 bases: TGTGCCAGCAGCGATTCGGGACTAGCACATGAGCAGTTCTTC. Based on the CDR3 plus reference TRBV9 and TRBJ2-1, the full variable domain is DSGVTQTPKHLITATGQRVTLRCSPRSGDLSVYWYQQSLDQGLQFLIQYYNGEERAKGNILERFSAQQFPDLHSELNLSSLELGDSALYFCASSDSGLAHEQFFGPGTRLTVL.

The chain is built from TRBV13 and TRBJ2-7, with 8 bases fitting TRBD1. V was pared by 5 bases and J by 5 bases, with 5 bases of the junction left unmatched. The CDR3 is made up of 13 amino acids. Per germline, CDR1 PRHDT and CDR2 FYEKMQ (reference sequence). The CDR3 here is CASSTRQGNEQYF. CDR3 sequence (DNA): TGTGCCAGCAGCACCAGACAGGGGAACGAGCAGTACTTC.

This chain connects TRBV29-1 to TRBJ1-6; D is unclear. Germline loops: CDR1 SQVTM, CDR2 ANQGSEA. Trimming stripped 4 bases from V and 5 bases from J, with 12 bases between. CDR3 size: 14 residues. In DNA form, the CDR3 reads TGCAGCGTTGGTTCCGGTATCCATAATTCACCCCTCCACTTT. This translates into CSVGSGIHNSPLHF.

This sequence joins TRBV7-3 and TRBJ1-1, with 7 bases that match TRBD1. CDR3 length: 14 residues. V lost 4 bases and J lost 3; bases outside the gene matches: 5. Germline assignment: CDR1 SGHTA and CDR2 FQGTGA. The CDR3 protein is CASSSGTAHTEAFF. The CDR3 DNA sequence: TGTGCCAGCAGCTCCGGGACAGCCCACACTGAAGCTTTCTTT.

On this clone: The junction differs from germline at one of its ends, possibly a read error. This rearrangement joins TRBV11-3 to TRBJ2-1; a weak D match, TRBD1 (6 bases). CDR1 SGHNT and CDR2 YENEEA come from the germline V gene. The CDR3 covers 14 residues. The CDR3 sequence: CASSRGGSNNEQFF. CDR3 nucleotide sequence: TGTGCCAGCAGCCGTGGGGGCTCCAACAATGAGCAGTTCTTC.

The J gene is TRBJ2-3, the V gene TRBV30; TRBD2 matches 14 bases. J gave up 5 bases and V 1 base, and 8 bases lay outside the gene matches. Germline V lookup: CDR1 GTSNPN, CDR2 SVGIG (reference sequence). The CDR3 totals 17 residues. The CDR3 DNA sequence: TGTGCCTGGAGTGGACGGGTTGGGACTAGCGGGAGAGATACGCAGTATTTT. Translated: CAWSGRVGTSGRDTQYF.

The chain links TRBV2 to TRBJ2-1; D is perhaps TRBD1 (6 bases). Germline V gives CDR1 SNHLY, CDR2 FYNNEI. The V end lost 9 bases, the J end lost 0 bases, and 12 bases lay between the germline ends. CDR3 length: 14 residues. CDR3 in amino acids: CASQGQTSYNEQFF. Written as DNA, the CDR3 is TGTGCCAGTCAAGGACAGACCTCCTACAATGAGCAGTTCTTC.

V gene TRBV27 combines with J gene TRBJ1-5; D possibly corresponds to TRBD1 (5 bases). Trimming removed 4 bases from V and 0 bases from J, with 13 bases in between. Germline V gives CDR1 MNHEY, CDR2 SMNVEV (reference sequence). This CDR3 contains 16 residues. Here the CDR3 DNA reads TGTGCCAGCAGTTCAAGGAGGGGTTTTAGCAATCAGCCCCAGCATTTT. It translates to CASSSRRGFSNQPQHF.

The CDR3 DNA reads TGCGCCAGCAGCTTCCGAGGACAGGGATTGTCTGGGGCCAACGTCCTGACTTTC. Its protein is CASSFRGQGLSGANVLTF. This chain connects TRBV5-1 to TRBJ2-6; 8 nucleotides line up with TRBD1. CDR3 length: 18 residues. Germline V gene sequence: CDR1 SGHRS, CDR2 YFSETQ. With 2 bases clipped from V and 1 base from J, the junction kept 8 bases outside the gene matches. The complete variable domain, with remaining parts taken from reference TRBV5-1 and TRBJ2-6, reads KAGVTQTPRYLIKTRGQQVTLSCSPISGHRSVSWYQQTPGQGLQFLFEYFSETQRNKGNFPGRFSGRQFSNSRSEMNVSTLELGDSALYLCASSFRGQGLSGANVLTFGAGSRLTVL.

V usage is TRBV11-2 and J usage is TRBJ2-7, with D tentatively TRBD1 (5 bases). Per the germline V gene, CDR1 is SGHAT and CDR2 is FQNNGV. This CDR3 has 14 amino acids. V lost 1 base to trimming and J lost 3 bases, with 10 bases between them. CDR3 in DNA: TGTGCCAGCAGCTTAGTAGGGGAAGTCTACGAGCAGTACTTC. It codes for CASSLVGEVYEQYF.

The rearrangement joins TRBV18 to TRBJ1-1, with D tentatively TRBD1 (6 bases). The CDR3 extends over 14 amino acids. Per the germline V gene, CDR1 is KGHSH and CDR2 is LQKENI. With 1 base removed from V and 7 bases from J, the gap between germline ends came to 13 bases. The CDR3 sequence is CASSPQLGTIEAFF. CDR3 bases: TGTGCCAGCTCACCACAACTAGGGACAATTGAAGCTTTCTTT.

In this sample, this clone turned up once. This rearrangement joins TRBV10-3 to TRBJ1-1; D is possibly TRBD1 (6 bases). The CDR3 sequence is 14 residues long. Trimming stripped 5 bases from V and 0 bases from J, with 10 bases between. Germline V gene lookup returns CDR1 ENHRY and CDR2 SYGVKD. The CDR3 loop is CAISLQGMNTEAFF. CDR3 DNA: TGTGCCATCAGTTTACAGGGTATGAACACTGAAGCTTTCTTT.

The sample holds one count of this clone. The rearrangement uses TRBV19 and TRBJ2-1; TRBD2 is a possible D gene (5 bases). The CDR3 spans 15 residues. CDR1 is LNHDA, CDR2 SQIVND, per germline (reference sequence). V lost 8 bases, J lost 8 bases, and 22 bases lay in between. CDR3 coding DNA: TGTGCCAGTCGTCCCGATTGGGGAGTGACTCATGAGCAGTTCTTC. This sequence encodes CASRPDWGVTHEQFF.